The entry that follows covers one TCR beta chain sequence. No antigen is known for it. Only CD45RO-negative cells positively selected for CCR7 counted as naive CD8 cells, so terminally differentiated effector memory CD45RA+ cells were excluded. Libraries were prepared by immunoSEQ multiplex PCR; TCRdb keeps only in-frame clonotypes and omits some of them. Of roughly 850,000 clones in the sample, 90% to 98% were seen once. This entry belongs to a study of shared clonotypes between healthy human individuals. General study results and limits: Non-shared clonotypes showed lower generation probabilities than clonotypes common to all four donors.

The germline gives CDR1 SGHVS, CDR2 FQNEAQ. The CDR3 covers 16 residues. With 1 base clipped from V and 7 bases from J, the junction kept 6 bases outside the gene matches. The J gene is TRBJ2-1, the V gene TRBV7-8; 11 bases are a match to TRBD2. Sequenced: naive CD8+ T cells sorted from blood. This receptor was identified in a man aged 25 to 40 in good health. CDR3 sequence reads: CASSLVRLAGGNEQFF. CDR3 DNA: TGTGCCAGCAGCTTAGTCCGGCTAGCGGGAGGAAATGAGCAGTTCTTC.